Shown below are 25 T cell receptor beta chains from a single sample sequenced in a study of blood T cell repertoires in COVID-19. Repertoires were generated with immunoSEQ multiplex PCR, while TCRdb's copy carries only in-frame clones and drops some. The sample records 150,000 to 200,000 clones, about 82% being singletons. The specimen sequenced was peripheral blood. These receptors came from a woman aged 25 to 45 with acute or convalescent COVID-19.

The V call is TRBV7-8, the J call TRBJ2-3; 8 bases fit TRBD1. This CDR3 spans 14 amino acids. Germline CDR1 SGHVS, CDR2 FQNEAQ. V was pared by 1 base and J by 6 bases, with 3 bases of the junction left unmatched. Here the CDR3 reads CASSLGQGWDTQYF. CDR3 nucleotide sequence: TGTGCCAGCAGCTTAGGACAGGGGTGGGATACGCAGTATTTT.

This clone was counted only a few times. The V gene is TRBV5-1, the J gene TRBJ1-1; D not resolved. The germline V gene encodes CDR1 SGHRS and CDR2 YFSETQ. This CDR3 contains 15 residues. V was pared by 4 bases and J by 2 bases, with 15 bases between. DNA of the CDR3: TGCGCCAGCAGCGTTGGAGGTAGGGCAAACACTGAAGCTTTCTTT. It specifies CASSVGGRANTEAFF.

The chain is built from TRBV20-1 and TRBJ1-5; 7 bases line up with TRBD1. CDR1 is DFQATT and CDR2 is SNEGSKA in the germline V gene (reference sequence). The CDR3 consists of 14 residues. V was pared by 3 bases and J by 3 bases, with 5 bases of the junction left unmatched. CDR3 loop: CSASGGQANQPQHF. The CDR3 bases are TGCAGTGCTAGTGGAGGACAGGCCAATCAGCCCCAGCATTTT.

The rearrangement uses TRBV19 and TRBJ2-1, with 12 bases fitting TRBD1. This CDR3 spans 18 amino acids. The V gene's germline CDR1 is LNHDA and CDR2 SQIVND (reference sequence). With V trimmed by 5 bases and J by 4 bases, 12 bases remained unmatched. CDR3 protein: CASSLWDRGLPTYNEQFF. As DNA, the CDR3 is TGTGCCAGTAGTCTGTGGGACAGGGGGCTTCCCACGTACAATGAGCAGTTCTTC.

This chain links TRBV5-8 with TRBJ2-7; the match to TRBD2 covers 14 bases. The V gene end was trimmed by 3 bases and the J gene end by 6 bases; junction bases not matched to a gene: 14. This CDR3 is built from 18 residues. The V gene's germline CDR1 is SGHTS and CDR2 YDEGEE. The CDR3 DNA reads TGTGCCAGCAGCTCGCGACTAGCGGGAGGGCCTGAATCCCGCGAGCAGTACTTC. Its translation is CASSSRLAGGPESREQYF.

The chain recombines TRBV19 with TRBJ1-4; a possible D gene is TRBD1 (5 bases). The V end lost 9 bases, the J end lost 7 bases, and 18 bases lay between the germline ends. CDR1 and CDR2 (germline): LNHDA, SQIVND (reference sequence). The CDR3 consists of 14 residues. In DNA form, the CDR3 reads TGTGCCAGCCGCTGGGGCAGCACAAGTGAAAAACTGTTTTTT. It translates to CASRWGSTSEKLFF.

The chain recombines TRBV28 with TRBJ1-1; no definite D call. Germline CDR1 and CDR2: MDHEN and SYDVKM. This CDR3 has 15 amino acids. Trimming pared 2 bases from V and 2 bases from J, leaving 12 bases between. The CDR3 DNA is TGTGCCAGCAGTTTAGGGTCCCCGGGAAACACTGAAGCTTTCTTT. As protein: CASSLGSPGNTEAFF.

The genes are TRBV5-6 and TRBJ2-3, with 9 bases lining up with TRBD1. The V gene's germline CDR1 is SGHDT and CDR2 YYEEEE. The CDR3 length is 12 residues. V was clipped by 4 bases and J by 7 bases; unmatched bases: 1. The CDR3 DNA is TGTGCCAGCAGCGGGACAGGGAATACGCAGTATTTT. This sequence encodes CASSGTGNTQYF.

About this clone itself: The identical CDR3 is also encoded by other nucleotide sequences in the sample. The chain recombines TRBV7-2 with TRBJ2-7; 9 nucleotides line up with TRBD1. Germline V gene data show CDR1 as SGHTA and CDR2 as FQGNSA. CDR3 length: 15 residues. V lost 1 base to trimming and J lost 4 bases; unmatched junction nucleotides: 5. The CDR3 spells CASSLEGTGLYEQYF. DNA for the CDR3: TGTGCCAGCAGCTTAGAAGGGACAGGGTTGTACGAGCAGTACTTC.

CDR3 amino acids: CASSEAAGAGETQYF. DNA of the CDR3: TGTGCCAGCAGTGAAGCGGCAGGGGCAGGGGAGACCCAGTACTTC. The chain uses TRBV2 and TRBJ2-5, with D possibly matching TRBD1 (6 bases). This CDR3 comprises 15 residues. The germline gives CDR1 SNHLY, CDR2 FYNNEI. Trimming left V 0 bases short and J 5 bases short, with 13 bases between.

Note on this clone: At one end, the junction sequence differs from germline, possibly due to a read error. The chain employs TRBV27 and TRBJ2-7; 9 positions match TRBD2. CDR1 MNHEY and CDR2 SMNVEV come from the germline V gene (reference sequence). The CDR3 is 15 residues long. The CDR3 DNA follows: TGTGCCAGCAGTTTAGACTGGGTGTCCGGGACTAGCTTTGTCTTC. This sequence encodes CASSLDWVSGTSFVF.

This chain uses TRBV12-3 or TRBV12-4 with TRBJ1-6; D unclear. V lost 4 bases to trimming and J lost 6 bases, with 7 bases between them. CDR3 length: 13 residues. The CDR3 region is CASSSGGNSPLHF. The CDR3 DNA sequence: TGTGCCAGCAGTTCCGGCGGTAATTCACCCCTCCACTTT.

This chain joins TRBV25-1 and TRBJ2-7; 7 bases are a match to TRBD2. The CDR3 has 13 residues. Germline values: CDR1 MGHDK, CDR2 SYGVNS. The V segment lost 3 bases and the J segment 7 bases; nucleotides outside the gene matches: 6. CDR3: CASSDRLAGEQYF. In nucleotides, the CDR3 is TGTGCCAGCAGTGATCGACTAGCAGGGGAGCAGTACTTC.

The genes are TRBV20-1 and TRBJ2-7, with D possibly TRBD2 on 6 matching bases. This CDR3 has 10 amino acids. Per germline, CDR1 DFQATT and CDR2 SNEGSKA (reference sequence). The V gene lost 5 bases and the J gene lost 7 bases, with 9 bases spanning the gap. The CDR3 region has the DNA TGCAGTGCTTGGCGGGGTGAGCAGTACTTC. This translates into CSAWRGEQYF.

The J gene is TRBJ1-5, the V gene TRBV5-8, with 7 bases lining up with TRBD1. The CDR3 length is 14 residues. CDR1 and CDR2 (germline): SGHTS, YDEGEE. J lost 7 bases, V lost 6 bases, and 10 bases had no gene match. This CDR3 is CASILTGVVQPQHF. DNA for the CDR3: TGTGCCAGCATCCTAACAGGGGTGGTCCAGCCCCAGCATTTT.

In its sample, this clone was seen once. V and J are TRBV13 and TRBJ2-1; TRBD2 agrees at 11 bases. The junction had 12 bases not matched to a gene; V was cut back by 5 bases and J by 6 bases. The V gene's germline CDR1 is PRHDT and CDR2 FYEKMQ (reference sequence). The CDR3 runs to 17 residues. The CDR3 bases are TGTGCCAGCAGCATAAACCCTACTAGCGGGAGACGCAATGAGCAGTTCTTC. This gives the protein CASSINPTSGRRNEQFF.

This clone has a single count. The chain carries TRBV15 and TRBJ1-2, with TRBD1 matching 7 bases. Germline V lookup: CDR1 LNHNV, CDR2 YYDKDF (reference sequence). CDR3 length: 13 amino acids. V shed 1 base, J shed 7 bases, and the junction held 3 bases outside the gene matches. The DNA of the CDR3 is TGTGCCACCAGCAGAGTAGGGGGCGGTGGCTACACCTTC. The encoded protein is CATSRVGGGGYTF.

The chain has TRBV7-6 and TRBJ1-4, with 8 bases identical to TRBD1. With 1 base clipped from V and 13 bases from J, the junction kept 14 bases outside the gene matches. The length of the CDR3 is 16 residues. Germline-derived CDR1 and CDR2 are SGHVS and FNYEAQ. CDR3 sequence reads: CASSLVPGGGHGGLFF. In DNA, the CDR3 is TGTGCCAGCAGCTTAGTTCCAGGGGGCGGACACGGAGGACTGTTTTTT.

V usage is TRBV5-4 and J usage is TRBJ2-7, with TRBD2 matching over 9 bases. This CDR3 comprises 15 residues. J lost 4 bases, V lost 3 bases, and 8 bases had no gene match. Germline CDR1 and CDR2: SGHNT and YYREEE (reference sequence). This CDR3 is CASSSRISGGYEQYF. DNA for the CDR3: TGTGCCAGCAGCTCGCGGATTAGCGGGGGATACGAGCAGTACTTC.

J is TRBJ2-2 and V is TRBV28, with D unclear. This CDR3 region has 13 residues. The ends were cut back, 8 bases at V and 1 base at J, with 8 bases in the middle. Germline V gene sequence: CDR1 MDHEN, CDR2 SYDVKM. The DNA for the CDR3 is TGTGCCAGCTATGAGAGGAACACCGGGGAGCTGTTTTTT. It encodes CASYERNTGELFF.

The chain employs TRBV19 and TRBJ2-7; 9 bases fit TRBD1. This CDR3 is built from 15 residues. Germline V CDR1 and CDR2: LNHDA, SQIVND (reference sequence). V lost 1 base and J lost 2; bases outside the gene matches: 3. The CDR3 loop reads CASSIAGTGTYEQYF. The CDR3 DNA reads TGTGCCAGTAGTATAGCCGGGACAGGGACCTACGAGCAGTACTTC.

The chain recombines TRBV28 with TRBJ1-6; tentatively, D is TRBD1 (6 bases). Germline V gene sequence: CDR1 MDHEN, CDR2 SYDVKM. Trimming stripped 2 bases from V and 10 bases from J, with 15 bases between. This CDR3 is 15 amino acids long. The CDR3 region is CASSLRQGRWSPLHF. The CDR3 nucleotides are TGTGCCAGCAGTTTAAGGCAGGGGCGATGGTCACCCCTCCACTTT.

The chain joins TRBV6-1 to TRBJ1-2; D may be TRBD1 (5 bases). From germline, CDR1 is MNHNS and CDR2 SASEGT. The CDR3 has 14 amino acids. V was trimmed by 2 bases and J by 7 bases, leaving 14 bases between them. For the CDR3, the DNA is TGTGCCAGCAGTGAATTAGGTTGGGGGGTTGGCTACACCTTC. This encodes CASSELGWGVGYTF.

Written as DNA, the CDR3 is TGTGCCAGCAGTTCCGCGGCCTTTCCAGATACGCAGTATTTT. Protein product: CASSSAAFPDTQYF. The chain carries TRBV28 and TRBJ2-3; D not resolved. The CDR3 length is 14 residues. V was pared by 4 bases and J by 4 bases, with 12 bases between. CDR1 and CDR2 (germline): MDHEN, SYDVKM.

The V gene is TRBV28, the J gene TRBJ2-3; TRBD1 might be the D (6 bases). The CDR3 consists of 15 residues. Germline CDR1 reads MDHEN; CDR2 reads SYDVKM. V was cut by 5 bases and J by 0 bases, with 12 bases left in between. The CDR3 loop is CASSLRTASTDTQYF. CDR3 DNA: TGTGCCAGCAGTCTACGGACAGCTAGCACAGATACGCAGTATTTT.